This T cell receptor (beta chain) stems from a study of OX40 agonist ivuxolimab in advanced cancers. Study-level background: A diagnosis of hepatocellular carcinoma, melanoma, renal cell or head and neck cancer was present in dose-escalation patients. Study outcomes and limitations: It was not determined which antigens were specifically recognized by the peripheral T cells that had undergone clonal expansion. Clones of CD4+ and CD8+ blood T cells grew by week 6 at doses of 0.1 to 3.0 mg/kg.

The protocol was immunoSEQ multiplex PCR, while the TCRdb copy is restricted to in-frame clones and leaves out a portion. The sample lists roughly 80,000 clones, 65% to 90% occurring once. The CDR3 loop spans 12 amino acids. Trimming stripped 5 bases from V and 7 bases from J, with 6 bases between. Germline V CDR1 and CDR2: KGHSH, LQKENI. This clone was seen just once. Its antigen is unidentified. The receptor's source is an adult with an advanced solid tumor such as melanoma, head and neck, liver or kidney cancer. This chain connects TRBV18 to TRBJ1-6; perhaps TRBD1 as D (5 bases). Material: CD4+ or CD8+ T cells sorted from blood, obtained in a trial of the OX40 agonist ivuxolimab. The CDR3 DNA is TGTGCCAGCTCAGACAGCAATTCACCCCTCCACTTT. Protein sequence: CASSDSNSPLHF.